Below, 24 T cell receptor beta chains from the same sample are listed, as sequenced in a study of molecular identifiers for immune sequencing clone quantification. TCRdb reanalysed the PCR reads using MiXCR and keeps one entry per CDR3 protein. The profile covers fewer than 350,000 distinct CDR3 sequences, with around 21% appearing a single time and about 0.81% taken by the ten largest. Sequencing used naive CD8+ T cells from blood, with Jurkat cell RNA spiked in. As for subset: FACS-sorted CD8+CD4-CCR7+CD45RA+ naive T cells. Source of these receptors: a human donor in good health. Some libraries in this study had Jurkat cell RNA spiked in.

Regarding this clonotype: The junction differs from germline at one of its ends, possibly a read error. The chain uses TRBV7-9 and TRBJ2-3, with 8 bases identical to TRBD2. The CDR3 is 15 residues long. CDR1 and CDR2 from the germline V gene are SEHNR and FQNEAQ (reference sequence). CDR3 region: CAGSLALADPDTQYF. The DNA of the CDR3 is TGTGCCGGCAGCTTAGCACTAGCGGACCCAGATACGCAGTATTTT.

The chain employs TRBV18 and TRBJ2-1; D remains ambiguous. This CDR3 contains 15 residues. Trimming took off 3 bases at V and 2 bases at J, with 11 bases between the two ends. Per the germline V gene, CDR1 is KGHSH and CDR2 is LQKENI. The CDR3 DNA sequence: TGTGCCAGCTCACCTCCTGACTGGACCTACAATGAGCAGTTCTTC. Amino acid sequence: CASSPPDWTYNEQFF.

The chain joins TRBV7-9 to TRBJ2-5; 11 bases align to TRBD2. Losses at the gene ends were 11 bases for V and 5 bases for J; bases not matched to a gene: 19. Germline CDR1 is SEHNR and CDR2 is FQNEAQ (reference sequence). The CDR3 length is 17 residues. The CDR3 region is CAVAAALAGGPGETQYF. Here the CDR3 DNA reads TGTGCCGTAGCAGCGGCGCTAGCGGGAGGCCCGGGGGAGACCCAGTACTTC.

This chain uses TRBV30 with TRBJ2-7; D is uncertain. Trimming removed 3 bases at V and 5 bases at J, with 14 bases between. The CDR3 consists of 13 residues. Germline values: CDR1 GTSNPN, CDR2 SVGIG (reference sequence). CDR3 residues: CAWRQSAGHEQYF. The CDR3, as DNA: TGTGCCTGGAGACAGAGCGCCGGGCACGAGCAGTACTTC.

The CDR3 spells CASSILAGGDGQFF. CDR3 DNA sequence: TGTGCCAGTAGTATCCTAGCGGGAGGGGATGGGCAGTTCTTC. V gene TRBV19 combines with J gene TRBJ2-1; 12 bases agree with TRBD2. Trimming at V came to 3 bases and at J to 12 bases, leaving 6 bases not matched to a gene. CDR3 length: 14 residues. Germline V gene data show CDR1 as LNHDA and CDR2 as SQIVND (reference sequence).

This clonotype has at least ten counts. The J gene is TRBJ1-2, the V gene TRBV4-1, with D perhaps TRBD1 (5 bases). The CDR3 is 16 residues long. Per the germline V gene, CDR1 is MGHRA and CDR2 is YSYEKL. V lost 1 base, J lost 0 bases, and 12 bases lay in between. CDR3: CASSQVMGQTNYGYTF. CDR3 nucleotide sequence: TGCGCCAGCAGCCAAGTTATGGGGCAAACTAACTATGGCTACACCTTC.

The table lists this clonotype with many counts. The V gene is TRBV25-1, the J gene TRBJ1-1; no definite D call. The ends were cut back, 2 bases at V and 7 bases at J, with 17 bases in the middle. Looked up from germline, CDR1 is MGHDK and CDR2 is SYGVNS. CDR3 size: 15 residues. The DNA of the CDR3 is TGTGCCAGCAGTGAAGGTTGGGGAGACGTTCGTGAAGCTTTCTTT. This sequence encodes CASSEGWGDVREAFF.

There are many counts of this clonotype. The rearrangement links TRBV5-6 to TRBJ2-5; D perhaps matches TRBD1 (6 bases). The CDR3 runs to 15 residues. Germline lookup yields CDR1 SGHDT and CDR2 YYEEEE. V was trimmed by 1 base and J by 2 bases, leaving 12 bases between them. CDR3 residues: CASSLWGLGQETQYF. The CDR3 nucleotides read TGTGCCAGCAGCTTGTGGGGGCTGGGTCAAGAGACCCAGTACTTC.

This clonotype occurred a few times. DNA for the CDR3: TGTGCCTGGAGCGCCCTAAATTCACCCCTCCACTTT. Amino acids: CAWSALNSPLHF. V and J are TRBV30 and TRBJ1-6; D ambiguous. CDR3 size: 12 residues. V was pared by 3 bases and J by 7 bases, with 7 bases between. Germline V gene sequence: CDR1 GTSNPN, CDR2 SVGIG (reference sequence).

Only a few counts were recorded for this clonotype. The chain uses TRBV4-3 and TRBJ2-7, with a weak D call TRBD2 (6 bases). Germline values: CDR1 LGHNA, CDR2 YSLEER. Trimming stripped 0 bases from V and 0 bases from J, with 15 bases between. The CDR3 sequence is 17 residues long. In nucleotides, the CDR3 is TGCGCCAGCAGCCAAGATACAGAGGGACTCCTCTCCTACGAGCAGTACTTC. It translates to CASSQDTEGLLSYEQYF.

CDR3 protein: CASSYLELAGGFGETDTQYF. Written as DNA, the CDR3 is TGTGCCAGCAGTTACTTGGAACTAGCGGGGGGTTTCGGTGAGACAGATACGCAGTATTTT. The chain couples TRBV6-5 to TRBJ2-3, with TRBD2 identical over 12 bases. The CDR3 is made up of 20 amino acids. Germline loops: CDR1 MNHEY, CDR2 SVGAGI. The V and J ends lost 1 base and 3 bases, in that order; junction bases with no gene match: 14.

The chain carries TRBV11-3 and TRBJ2-1; 10 positions agree with TRBD1. Germline V gene sequence: CDR1 SGHNT, CDR2 YENEEA. The CDR3 runs 18 residues. J was trimmed by 9 bases and V by 5 bases; bases with no gene match: 19. The DNA for the CDR3 is TGTGCCAGCAGCCTTCCGGGACAGGGGACCCAGCGGGAGACTGAGCAGTTCTTC. Its protein is CASSLPGQGTQRETEQFF.

This clonotype has ten or more counts. This rearrangement joins TRBV3-1 to TRBJ2-7; the D gene is possibly TRBD2 (5 bases). Trimming cost V 4 bases and J 4 bases, with 17 bases left between them. The CDR3 sequence is 15 residues long. Germline CDR1 and CDR2: LGHDT and YNNKEL (reference sequence). The CDR3 reads CASSPDGGRGYEQYF. DNA for the CDR3: TGTGCCAGCAGCCCGGATGGTGGGAGAGGGTACGAGCAGTACTTC.

This clonotype was counted only a few times. V is TRBV19 and J is TRBJ2-5; either TRBD1 or TRBD2 may supply D (6 bases each). The V gene lost 3 bases and the J gene lost 5 bases, with 16 bases spanning the gap. This CDR3 has 15 residues. Germline V gene lookup returns CDR1 LNHDA and CDR2 SQIVND (reference sequence). The CDR3: CASSIGGFWEETQYF. The CDR3 coding sequence is TGTGCCAGTAGTATCGGGGGCTTCTGGGAGGAGACCCAGTACTTC.

The J gene is TRBJ1-2, the V gene TRBV5-6; no reliable D call. CDR3 length: 11 residues. The V gene's germline CDR1 is SGHDT and CDR2 YYEEEE. V was shortened by 4 bases and J by 12 bases, with 13 bases between the two germline ends. The CDR3 sequence is CASSARLGHTF. CDR3 sequence (DNA): TGTGCCAGCAGCGCGCGACTGGGCCACACCTTC. Together with reference TRBV5-6 and TRBJ1-2, the CDR3 gives the full variable domain: DAGVTQSPTHLIKTRGQQVTLRCSPKSGHDTVSWYQQALGQGPQFIFQYYEEEERQRGNFPDRFSGHQFPNYSSELNVNALLLGDSALYLCASSARLGHTFGSGTRLTVV.

Notes on this clonotype: This may come from a read error, since a much larger clone is one base off. The chain couples TRBV9 to TRBJ2-2; D is undetermined. Germline values: CDR1 SGDLS, CDR2 YYNGEE. The CDR3 loop spans 12 amino acids. Deletions cut 4 bases from V and 7 bases from J, with 8 bases between. CDR3: CASSSQLGELFF. CDR3 coding DNA: TGTGCCAGCAGCTCACAGCTCGGGGAGCTGTTTTTT.

The chain is built from TRBV5-4 and TRBJ2-5; D is perhaps TRBD1 (5 bases). The germline gives CDR1 SGHNT, CDR2 YYREEE (reference sequence). The CDR3 is 15 amino acids. Trimming took off 3 bases at V and 4 bases at J, with 16 bases between the two ends. The chain's CDR3 is CASSYTGFSRETQYF. CDR3 coding DNA: TGTGCCAGCAGCTATACAGGCTTCTCGCGAGAGACCCAGTACTTC.

The CDR3 loop is CAWSVGISDNEQYF. The CDR3 region has the DNA TGTGCCTGGAGTGTTGGGATCTCCGACAACGAGCAGTACTTC. The chain combines TRBV30 with TRBJ2-7; D is unclear. Germline lookup yields CDR1 GTSNPN and CDR2 SVGIG (reference sequence). CDR3 length: 14 residues. The V and J ends lost 0 bases and 5 bases respectively, with 14 bases between them.

Of note for this clonotype: This may be a read error: a much more frequent sequence differs by one nucleotide. The J gene is TRBJ2-3, the V gene TRBV19; 14 bases fit TRBD2. Germline loops: CDR1 LNHDA, CDR2 SQIVND (reference sequence). This CDR3 spans 19 amino acids. Losses at the gene ends were 5 bases for V and 3 bases for J; bases not matched to a gene: 13. The CDR3, as DNA: TGTGCCAGTAGTTCGAATAGACTAGCGGGGGGGCCTTCGACAGATACGCAGTATTTT. Translation gives CASSSNRLAGGPSTDTQYF.

In this sample, this clonotype turned up a few times. The V and J genes are TRBV19 and TRBJ2-7; TRBD1 matches at 7 bases. Trimming removed 4 bases from V and 3 bases from J; junction bases left unmatched: 12. CDR1 is LNHDA and CDR2 is SQIVND in the germline V gene (reference sequence). This CDR3 is built from 16 residues. The CDR3 nucleotides read TGTGCCAGTAGTACCGACCGGGACAGAAGATACTACGAGCAGTACTTC. Translation gives CASSTDRDRRYYEQYF.

This clonotype has ten or more counts. The chain recombines TRBV7-2 with TRBJ2-7; 12 nucleotides line up with TRBD2. The CDR3 spans 16 residues. The V segment lost 6 bases and the J segment 7 bases; nucleotides outside the gene matches: 13. Germline loops: CDR1 SGHTA, CDR2 FQGNSA. The CDR3 nucleotides are TGTGCCAGCAGTCAAGCCCGGACTAGCGGGGCCTTGGAGCAGTACTTC. Its translation is CASSQARTSGALEQYF.

This clonotype was recorded at least ten times. This chain joins TRBV29-1 and TRBJ2-3; no firm D call. CDR3 length: 16 residues. V dropped 3 bases and J dropped 3 bases, with 19 bases sitting between them. The V gene's germline CDR1 is SQVTM and CDR2 ANQGSEA. CDR3 sequence: CSVEVGLRFSTDTQYF. The CDR3 bases are TGCAGCGTTGAGGTCGGGCTCCGGTTTAGTACAGATACGCAGTATTTT.

In this sample, this clonotype turned up a few times. The rearrangement links TRBV4-3 to TRBJ2-2; 7 nucleotides line up with TRBD2. CDR3 length: 19 residues. Per the germline V gene, CDR1 is LGHNA and CDR2 is YSLEER. The V and J ends lost 0 bases and 0 bases, in that order; junction bases with no gene match: 10. CDR3: CASSQDGGGTAANTGELFF. Written as DNA, the CDR3 is TGCGCCAGCAGCCAAGATGGGGGGGGAACAGCCGCGAACACCGGGGAGCTGTTTTTT.

This clonotype was counted ten times or more. The CDR3 protein is CASSDRVSSGNTIYF. The CDR3, as DNA: TGTGCCAGCAGCGACCGGGTCAGCTCTGGAAACACCATATATTTT. The gene calls are TRBV9 and TRBJ1-3; D remains ambiguous. Trimming took 3 bases from V and 0 from J, leaving 10 bases between them. Germline loops: CDR1 SGDLS, CDR2 YYNGEE. This CDR3 has 15 residues.